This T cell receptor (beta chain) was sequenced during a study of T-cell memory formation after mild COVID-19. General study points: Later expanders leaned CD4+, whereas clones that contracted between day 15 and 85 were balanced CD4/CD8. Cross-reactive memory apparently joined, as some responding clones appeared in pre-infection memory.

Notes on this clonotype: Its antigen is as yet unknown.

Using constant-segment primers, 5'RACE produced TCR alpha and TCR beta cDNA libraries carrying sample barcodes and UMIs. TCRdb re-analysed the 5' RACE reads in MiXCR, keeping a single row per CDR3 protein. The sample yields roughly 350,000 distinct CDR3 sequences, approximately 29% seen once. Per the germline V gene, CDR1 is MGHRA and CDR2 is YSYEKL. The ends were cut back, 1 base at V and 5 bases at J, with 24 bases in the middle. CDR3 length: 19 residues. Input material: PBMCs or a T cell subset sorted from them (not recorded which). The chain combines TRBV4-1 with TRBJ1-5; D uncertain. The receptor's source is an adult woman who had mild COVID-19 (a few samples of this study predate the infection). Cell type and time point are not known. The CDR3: CASSQGSIRDPRKDQPQHF. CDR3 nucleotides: TGCGCCAGCAGCCAAGGATCCATTCGGGATCCCCGGAAGGATCAGCCCCAGCATTTT.